This TCR beta chain was identified in a study of glioma-infiltrating T cells. Study summary: Before surgery, glioma patients received dexamethasone for at most six days. Blood libraries targeted roughly 4.5- to 10-fold coverage of 1 million or so T cells. General observations from the study: Patients with low tissue-blood divergence carried a signature set of shared blood CDR3 motifs. Tissue-blood divergence was below expectation in non-neoplastic patients, above in gliomas.

For this clonotype: Its antigen is not identified. At one end, the junction sequence differs from germline, possibly due to a read error.

The iRepertoire nested amplicon-rescue multiplex PCR amplified TCR alpha and beta CDR3s from RNA. Each CDR3 protein gets one entry after TCRdb re-called the multiplex PCR reads with MiXCR. The sample records 400,000 or so distinct CDR3 sequences, more than 35% being singletons. This CDR3 region has 15 residues. The V gene is TRBV12-3 or TRBV12-4, the J gene TRBJ2-2; TRBD1 is a possible D gene (6 bases). The origin of this receptor is a human donor with low-grade glioma or glioblastoma, undergoing nonglioma brain surgery, or in good health (not recorded which). Specimen: glioma tissue, nonneoplastic brain tissue, or PBMCs (not recorded which). As DNA, the CDR3 is TGTGCCAGCAGGAGAGACAGGATTAACACCGGAGAGCTGTTTTTT. It translates to CASRRDRINTGELFF.